This is a list of T cell receptor beta chains from one sample in a study of shared clonotypes between healthy human individuals. TCRdb's copy holds only in-frame clones and misses some; the assay was immunoSEQ multiplex PCR. The sample has about 2 million clones, less than 95% seen once. The sample was naive CD8+ T cells sorted from blood. These receptor sequences come from a man aged 18 to 29 in good health. The CDR3 runs from the conserved cysteine through the conserved F or W. A D gene is named only where the DNA matches it firmly. Clone size, where shown, is once, few, many, or a class for clones that have expanded.

abundance	d_gene	j_gene	v_gene	CDR3nt	CDR3aa
NA	NA	TRBJ2-3	TRBV7-6	TGTGCCAGCAGCTTAGCTGATGGGACAGATACGCAGTATTTT	CASSLADGTDTQYF
NA	NA	TRBJ2-7	TRBV12-5	TGTGCTAGTGGTTTTTTCTCCTACGAGCAGTACTTC	CASGFFSYEQYF
NA	NA	TRBJ2-7	TRBV11-2	TGTGCCAGCAGCCCTGCCTGGGGAGAGCAGTACTTC	CASSPAWGEQYF
once	NA	TRBJ2-3	TRBV7-8	TGTGCCAGCAGCTTAACCGGGACAGATACGCAGTATTTT	CASSLTGTDTQYF
NA	NA	TRBJ1-1	TRBV19	TGTGCCAGTAGTGCGACCCGAGGGATGAACACTGAAGCTTTCTTT	CASSATRGMNTEAFF
NA	NA	TRBJ2-7	TRBV13	TGTGCCAGCAGCTCGTCCCCGGCCTCCTACGAGCAGTACTTC	CASSSSPASYEQYF
NA	TRBD1	TRBJ1-1	TRBV7-9	TGTGCCAGCAGCATCCGACAGGGAGGTACTGAAGCTTTCTTT	CASSIRQGGTEAFF
NA	TRBD2	TRBJ2-7	TRBV7-2	TGTGCCAGCAGTTTAACTAGCGGCTCCTACGAGCAGTACTTC	CASSLTSGSYEQYF
NA	NA	TRBJ1-2	TRBV27	TGTGCCAGCAGTTTATGGGCAGGGGACACCCACTATGGCTACACCTTC	CASSLWAGDTHYGYTF
NA	NA	TRBJ1-3	TRBV7-3	TGTGCCAGCAGCTCAGGGTCGGGAAACACCATATATTTT	CASSSGSGNTIYF
once	NA	TRBJ1-4	TRBV6-5	TGTGCCAGCAGTGCCCGACAGAATGAAAAACTGTTTTTT	CASSARQNEKLFF
NA	NA	TRBJ2-7	TRBV5-1	TGCGCCAGCAGCTGGGGGGCGAACTACGAGCAGTACTTC	CASSWGANYEQYF
NA	TRBD2	TRBJ2-1	TRBV4-1	TGCGCCAGCAGCCAAGCCGGGACTAGCGTTAACAATGAGCAGTTCTTC	CASSQAGTSVNNEQFF
NA	NA	TRBJ1-5	TRBV9	TGTGCCAGCAGCGTATCAGGGGTCGATCAGCCCCAGCATTTT	CASSVSGVDQPQHF
once	TRBD1	TRBJ1-2	TRBV27	TGTGCCAGCAGCCAATATGGGACAGGGGCTTATGGCTACACCTTC	CASSQYGTGAYGYTF
NA	TRBD1	TRBJ2-1	TRBV4-1	TGCGCCAGCAGCCAAGGACAGGGGTACAATGAGCAGTTCTTC	CASSQGQGYNEQFF
NA	NA	TRBJ1-5	TRBV28	TGTGCCAGCCCCGGGACGGGCAATCAGCCCCAGCATTTT	CASPGTGNQPQHF
NA	NA	TRBJ2-3	TRBV6-5	TGTGCCAGCACCTCCGGCCTTCGACAGGCGCAGTATTTT	CASTSGLRQAQYF
once	TRBD2	TRBJ2-7	TRBV7-2	TGTGCCAGCAGCTTAGGAGTAGCGGGAGACTTCCACGAGCAGTACTTC	CASSLGVAGDFHEQYF
NA	NA	TRBJ2-7	TRBV10-2	TGCGCCAGCGGGGGACAACCCTCCTACGAGCAGTACTTC	CASGGQPSYEQYF
NA	NA	TRBJ2-7	TRBV6-5	TGTGCCAGCAGTTACTCCGGGGCTGACTCCTACGAGCAGTACTTC	CASSYSGADSYEQYF
NA	TRBD2	TRBJ2-1	TRBV5-5	TGTGCCAGCAGCCTAGCGGGAGGGGGGCTCTACAATGAGCAGTTCTTC	CASSLAGGGLYNEQFF
NA	TRBD2	TRBJ2-2	TRBV7-9	TGTGCCAGCAGGGCTAGCGGCGGGGCCTTTCTCGAAGGGGAGCTGTTTTTT	CASRASGGAFLEGELFF
NA	TRBD2	TRBJ2-7	TRBV27	TGTGCCAGCAGCTCGGGACTAGCTGTCTTCGAGCAGTACTTC	CASSSGLAVFEQYF